The present TCR beta chain was sequenced within a study of quantifying T cell responses using KT2 cells. As for the study in general: RNA was reverse transcribed with TCR alpha and beta constant-region primers. The second PCR was a qPCR stopped at a predetermined fluorescence threshold.

An oligo carrying a UMI was ligated to the cDNA 3' end. The first PCR ran approximately 4 cycles with an equimolar RC1.1 and RC1.2 beta primer mix. Each CDR3 protein is one row after TCRdb ran MiXCR on the UMI-ligation and nested PCR reads. The sample includes 25,000 to 35,000 distinct CDR3 sequences, under 13% of them seen just once. Unmatched junction bases numbered 7, after V lost 7 bases and J lost 4 bases. Germline values: CDR1 SQVTM, CDR2 ANQGSEA. This CDR3 has 13 residues. The sample is PBMC spiked with counted cells of clone KT2. Different KT2-to-PBMC ratios were created with a constant PBMC count.

The sample taken for sequencing was PBMCs spiked with cells of the T cell clone KT2. V is TRBV29-1 and J is TRBJ1-1, with TRBD1 matching over 9 bases. This clonotype originated in a human donor. The CDR3: CSGQTGGGTEAFF. DNA of the CDR3: TGCAGCGGGCAGACAGGGGGGGGCACTGAAGCTTTCTTT.